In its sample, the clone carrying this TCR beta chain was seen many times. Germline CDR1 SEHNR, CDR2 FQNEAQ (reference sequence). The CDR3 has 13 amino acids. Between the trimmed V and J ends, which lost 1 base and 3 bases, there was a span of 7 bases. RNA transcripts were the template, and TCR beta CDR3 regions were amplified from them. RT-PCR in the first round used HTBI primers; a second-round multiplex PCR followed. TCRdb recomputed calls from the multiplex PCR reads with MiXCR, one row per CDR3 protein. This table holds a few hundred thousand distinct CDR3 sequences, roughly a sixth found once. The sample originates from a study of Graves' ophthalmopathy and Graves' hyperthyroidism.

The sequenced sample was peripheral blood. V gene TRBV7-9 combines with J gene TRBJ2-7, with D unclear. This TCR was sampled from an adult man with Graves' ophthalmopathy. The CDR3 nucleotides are TGTGCCAGCAGCTTAGGGACCTACTACGAGCAGTACTTC. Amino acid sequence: CASSLGTYYEQYF.